Below are 25 T cell receptor beta chains sequenced from a single sample in a study of OX40 agonist ivuxolimab in advanced cancers. The repertoire was sequenced with immunoSEQ multiplex PCR; TCRdb's copy has only in-frame clones and lacks some. The profile shows over 95,000 clones, around nine tenths of them singletons. The sequencing here drew on CD4+ or CD8+ T cells sorted from blood, taken in a trial of the OX40 agonist ivuxolimab. Source of these receptors: an adult with an advanced solid tumor such as melanoma, head and neck, liver or kidney cancer.

The rearrangement joins TRBV7-2 to TRBJ2-7; no definite D call. The CDR3 runs 14 residues. Trimming left V 1 base short and J 2 bases short, with 9 bases between. CDR1 and CDR2 (germline): SGHTA, FQGNSA. In DNA, the CDR3 is TGTGCCAGCAGCTTAGGTCCCCAGCCCTACGAGCAGTACTTC. The encoded protein is CASSLGPQPYEQYF.

This clone was detected a few times. The chain employs TRBV27 and TRBJ1-2; D gene ambiguous. Germline V lookup: CDR1 MNHEY, CDR2 SMNVEV (reference sequence). CDR3 length: 13 residues. V lost 4 bases to trimming and J lost 4 bases, with 10 bases between them. In DNA form, the CDR3 reads TGTGCCAGCAGTTCGGCCGAGCTCTATGGCTACACCTTC. This codes for CASSSAELYGYTF.

The chain employs TRBV7-2 and TRBJ2-7, with D possibly TRBD2 on 6 matching bases. With 5 bases removed from V and 3 bases from J, the gap between germline ends came to 17 bases. Germline V gene sequence: CDR1 SGHTA, CDR2 FQGNSA. The CDR3 sequence is 15 residues long. CDR3 region: CASSPKRTTIYEQYF. CDR3 coding DNA: TGTGCCAGCAGCCCCAAGAGGACTACGATCTACGAGCAGTACTTC.

This clone appeared a single time. This same CDR3 is encoded by further DNA sequences in the sample. V gene TRBV7-2 combines with J gene TRBJ2-3; D unresolved. Germline CDR1 reads SGHTA; CDR2 reads FQGNSA. Trimming took 1 base from V and 4 from J, leaving 6 bases between them. There are 13 residues in the CDR3. The chain's CDR3 is CASSLVSADTQYF. The CDR3 DNA sequence: TGTGCCAGCAGCTTAGTTTCTGCAGATACGCAGTATTTT.

The V and J genes are TRBV5-8 and TRBJ2-7; TRBD2 aligns across 14 bases. The length of the CDR3 is 15 residues. CDR1 SGHTS and CDR2 YDEGEE come from the germline V gene. Losses at the gene ends were 4 bases for V and 4 bases for J; bases not matched to a gene: 4. This CDR3 is CASSLTSGRAYEQYF. The DNA for the CDR3 is TGTGCCAGCAGCCTGACTAGCGGGAGGGCTTACGAGCAGTACTTC. Full variable domain (outside the CDR3, taken from reference TRBV5-8 and TRBJ2-7): EAGVTQSPTHLIKTRGQQATLRCSPISGHTSVYWYQQALGLGLQFLLWYDEGEERNRGNFPPRFSGRQFPNYSSELNVNALELEDSALYLCASSLTSGRAYEQYFGPGTRLTVT.

This chain connects TRBV6-5 to TRBJ2-2; D perhaps matches TRBD1 (6 bases). Per the germline V gene, CDR1 is MNHEY and CDR2 is SVGAGI. This CDR3 has 15 amino acids. V was pared by 6 bases and J by 6 bases, with 17 bases between. The CDR3 protein is CASRTQGYSAGELFF. Here the CDR3 DNA reads TGTGCCAGCAGGACACAGGGTTATTCGGCCGGGGAGCTGTTTTTT.

The genes are TRBV6-5 and TRBJ2-7; 7 bases agree with TRBD2. The CDR3 is 13 amino acids. Per germline, CDR1 MNHEY and CDR2 SVGAGI. J lost 6 bases, V lost 7 bases, and 9 bases had no gene match. DNA of the CDR3: TGTGCCAGCAAGCTAGCGGCGGCTTTCGAGCAGTACTTC. Protein sequence: CASKLAAAFEQYF.

The V gene is TRBV7-3, the J gene TRBJ2-3; D is ambiguous. The CDR3 length is 14 residues. The germline gives CDR1 SGHTA, CDR2 FQGTGA. V lost 2 bases, J lost 0 bases, and 6 bases lay in between. CDR3 in DNA: TGTGCCAGCAGCTTATCCCGCAGCACAGATACGCAGTATTTT. This translates into CASSLSRSTDTQYF.

The CDR3 region has the DNA TGCGCCAGCAGCTTAGATGGGATCCCGAGAGAGCAGTACTTC. Translated, it gives CASSLDGIPREQYF. The V gene is TRBV5-1, the J gene TRBJ2-7; no definite D call. Trimming shortened V by 2 bases and J by 7 bases, and 16 bases separated the two germline ends. The CDR3 is 14 residues long. The germline V gene has CDR1 SGHRS and CDR2 YFSETQ.

The chain has TRBV6-5 and TRBJ1-1, with D maybe TRBD1 (6 bases). This CDR3 is 14 amino acids long. V was cut by 11 bases and J by 5 bases, with 21 bases left in between. From germline, CDR1 is MNHEY and CDR2 SVGAGI. The CDR3 spells CAVTPPQGLTEAFF. CDR3 nucleotide sequence: TGTGCCGTGACACCTCCACAGGGCTTGACTGAAGCTTTCTTT.

This chain joins TRBV14 and TRBJ2-1; tentative D call: TRBD2 (6 bases). This CDR3 region has 15 residues. Trimming cost V 4 bases and J 2 bases, with 12 bases left between them. Germline V gene sequence: CDR1 SGHDN, CDR2 FVKESK. The CDR3 sequence is CASSRTGVTYNEQFF. CDR3 sequence (DNA): TGTGCCAGCAGCCGCACGGGGGTGACCTACAATGAGCAGTTCTTC.

This chain connects TRBV25-1 to TRBJ2-7; TRBD1 agrees at 10 bases. V lost 7 bases to trimming and J lost 4 bases; unmatched junction nucleotides: 4. This CDR3 has 13 residues. The germline V gene encodes CDR1 MGHDK and CDR2 SYGVNS. CDR3 region: CASKGTGVYEQYF. The CDR3 nucleotides read TGTGCCAGCAAAGGGACAGGGGTATACGAGCAGTACTTC.

V gene TRBV7-2 combines with J gene TRBJ2-3; D not certain. The CDR3 runs 12 residues. V was pared by 1 base and J by 6 bases, with 5 bases between. CDR1 is SGHTA, CDR2 FQGNSA, per germline. CDR3 coding DNA: TGTGCCAGCAGCTTAGTGGTGGATACGCAGTATTTT. Its translation is CASSLVVDTQYF.

This rearrangement joins TRBV28 to TRBJ2-7, with 8 nucleotides matching TRBD1. The CDR3 consists of 14 residues. Per the germline V gene, CDR1 is MDHEN and CDR2 is SYDVKM. V gave up 1 base and J gave up 6 bases; unmatched junction bases: 5. CDR3 in amino acids: CASSLSGGGGEQYF. As DNA, the CDR3 is TGTGCCAGCAGTTTATCAGGGGGCGGCGGCGAGCAGTACTTC. The whole variable domain, remainder taken from reference TRBV28 and TRBJ2-7, is DVKVTQSSRYLVKRTGEKVFLECVQDMDHENMFWYRQDPGLGLRLIYFSYDVKMKEKGDIPEGYSVSREKKERFSLILESASTNQTSMYLCASSLSGGGGEQYFGPGTRLTVT.

V gene TRBV18 combines with J gene TRBJ2-1, with D perhaps TRBD2 (6 bases). Germline V lookup: CDR1 KGHSH, CDR2 LQKENI. This CDR3 is built from 16 residues. The ends were cut back, 5 bases at V and 2 bases at J, with 16 bases in the middle. CDR3 protein: CASSNRRTKAYNEQFF. In DNA form, the CDR3 reads TGTGCCAGCTCAAACCGTCGGACTAAGGCCTACAATGAGCAGTTCTTC.

This rearrangement joins TRBV6-6 to TRBJ2-7; tentatively, D is TRBD1 (5 bases). The CDR3 has 13 residues. Germline V CDR1 and CDR2: MNHNY, SVGAGI (reference sequence). V shed 8 bases and J shed 4 bases, with 15 bases lying between them. CDR3 DNA: TGTGCCAGCGGCCTCAGGGCCAGTTACGAGCAGTACTTC. As protein: CASGLRASYEQYF.

The genes are TRBV7-2 and TRBJ2-7; TRBD1 aligns across 7 bases. Germline V gene lookup returns CDR1 SGHTA and CDR2 FQGNSA. The CDR3 loop spans 15 amino acids. Trimming removed 4 bases from V and 2 bases from J; junction bases left unmatched: 8. The CDR3 spells CASSWTGTEPYEQYF. For the CDR3, the DNA is TGTGCCAGCAGCTGGACCGGGACAGAACCCTACGAGCAGTACTTC.

Only one count was recorded for this clone. The rearrangement joins TRBV18 to TRBJ2-7, with 10 bases lining up with TRBD1. The J segment lost 2 bases and the V segment lost 0 bases, leaving 4 bases of the junction unmatched. CDR1 is KGHSH and CDR2 is LQKENI in the germline V gene. The CDR3 has 16 amino acids. In DNA form, the CDR3 reads TGTGCCAGCTCACCACCAGGGACAGGGGTCCCCTACGAGCAGTACTTC. It encodes CASSPPGTGVPYEQYF.

The CDR3 region is CASSLSWAGDYNEQFF. CDR3 in DNA: TGTGCCAGCAGCCTATCCTGGGCGGGAGACTACAATGAGCAGTTCTTC. This chain connects TRBV7-8 to TRBJ2-1, with TRBD2 matching over 7 bases. Germline trimming cut 5 bases from V and 3 bases from J; bases unmatched to any gene: 10. The CDR3 is 16 residues long. Germline loops: CDR1 SGHVS, CDR2 FQNEAQ.

V usage is TRBV19 and J usage is TRBJ2-1; no clear D gene. V lost 3 bases and J lost 4, with 4 bases in between. The germline gives CDR1 LNHDA, CDR2 SQIVND (reference sequence). The CDR3 covers 12 residues. This chain's CDR3 is CASSIGYNEQFF. As DNA, the CDR3 is TGTGCCAGTAGTATCGGGTACAATGAGCAGTTCTTC. The variable domain in full, completed from reference TRBV19 and TRBJ2-1, reads DGGITQSPKYLFRKEGQNVTLSCEQNLNHDAMYWYRQDPGQGLRLIYYSQIVNDFQKGDIAEGYSVSREKKESFPLTVTSAQKNPTAFYLCASSIGYNEQFFGPGTRLTVL.

The chain carries TRBV6-4 and TRBJ2-4; 9 bases line up with TRBD1. Germline assignment: CDR1 MRHNA and CDR2 SNTAGT. This CDR3 is built from 15 residues. The V gene end was trimmed by 5 bases and the J gene end by 7 bases; junction bases not matched to a gene: 9. Written as DNA, the CDR3 is TGTGCCAGCAGTCAAGAACAGGGGGCGGGGAACATTCAGTACTTC. Its translation: CASSQEQGAGNIQYF.

This chain uses TRBV14 with TRBJ2-5, with 8 bases that match TRBD2. The junction had 2 bases not matched to a gene; V was cut back by 1 base and J by 4 bases. The CDR3 has 14 residues. The germline gives CDR1 SGHDN, CDR2 FVKESK. In DNA form, the CDR3 reads TGTGCCAGCAGCCAAGCGGGAGGGGTAGAGACCCAGTACTTC. Protein product: CASSQAGGVETQYF.

This chain uses TRBV10-2 with TRBJ2-3; 9 nucleotides agree with TRBD2. The CDR3 runs to 17 residues. Germline V gene lookup returns CDR1 WSHSY and CDR2 SAAADI. Trimming removed 0 bases from V and 1 base from J; junction bases left unmatched: 5. CDR3 nucleotide sequence: TGCGCCAGCAGTGAGTCGAGGGGACTAGCCGGCACAGATACGCAGTATTTT. It translates to CASSESRGLAGTDTQYF.

In its sample, this clone was seen once. V gene TRBV6-1 combines with J gene TRBJ2-5; D tentatively fits TRBD1 or TRBD2 (6 bases each). The CDR3 sequence is 14 residues long. Germline V gives CDR1 MNHNS, CDR2 SASEGT. Between the trimmed V and J ends, which lost 5 bases and 6 bases, there was a span of 16 bases. CDR3 residues: CASSPRGRLQTQYF. The CDR3 region has the DNA TGTGCCAGCAGTCCTAGGGGGAGGCTACAGACCCAGTACTTC.

The chain recombines TRBV5-8 with TRBJ1-2, with TRBD1 matching 8 bases. This CDR3 is built from 14 residues. CDR1 and CDR2 (germline): SGHTS, YDEGEE. V shed 7 bases, J shed 2 bases, and the junction held 7 bases outside the gene matches. CDR3 protein: CASQNRGWNYGYTF. CDR3 bases: TGTGCCAGCCAAAACAGGGGGTGGAACTATGGCTACACCTTC.